Shown below are 28 T cell receptor beta chains from a single sample sequenced in a study of T cell repertoires in cytomegalovirus infection. Antigen specificity for these receptors is unknown. MiXCR was run by TCRdb on the reads, yielding one entry per CDR3 protein. The sample has tens of thousands of distinct CDR3 sequences, roughly 20% seen once. The sequencing used CD8+ T cells from cultured PBMCs, collected from culture after CMV antigen stimulation. The receptors come from a human donor in good health (CMV status not recorded). Some clones in this sample may be carry-over from other donors' samples.

This clonotype occurred a few times. The gene calls are TRBV7-3 and TRBJ2-1; D may be TRBD2 (6 bases). V was shortened by 5 bases and J by 0 bases, with 14 bases between the two germline ends. CDR3 length: 16 amino acids. Germline CDR1 and CDR2: SGHTA and FQGTGA. The CDR3 loop is CASSPGLQSSYNEQFF. The CDR3 DNA reads as TGTGCCAGCAGCCCGGGACTTCAGAGCTCCTACAATGAGCAGTTCTTC. Together with reference TRBV7-3 and TRBJ2-1, the CDR3 gives the full variable domain: GAGVSQTPSNKVTEKGKYVELRCDPISGHTALYWYRQSLGQGPEFLIYFQGTGAADDSGLPNDRFFAVRPEGSVSTLKIQRTERGDSAVYLCASSPGLQSSYNEQFFGPGTRLTVL.

This CDR3 reads CASSSPGTSAEAFF. CDR3 DNA: TGTGCCAGCAGCTCCCCGGGGACAAGTGCTGAAGCTTTCTTT. V and J are TRBV7-8 and TRBJ1-1; D may be TRBD1 (6 bases). Trimming stripped 4 bases from V and 6 bases from J, with 15 bases between. There are 14 residues in the CDR3. Germline V gives CDR1 SGHVS, CDR2 FQNEAQ.

Comment on this clonotype: The conserved final phenylalanine or tryptophan is absent from the CDR3, which likely points to a read error. V gene TRBV4-3 combines with J gene TRBJ1-6, with 7 positions matching TRBD1. There are 20 residues in the CDR3. Losses at the gene ends were 3 bases for V and 0 bases for J; bases not matched to a gene: 14. CDR1 and CDR2 (germline): LGHNA, YSLEER. CDR3 amino acids: CASSQWTGKSLSSYNSPLHL. Written as DNA, the CDR3 is TGCGCCAGCAGCCAGTGGACAGGAAAATCTTTGAGCTCCTATAATTCACCCCTCCACTTG.

The J gene is TRBJ1-5, the V gene TRBV5-6, with a possible D match to TRBD1 (5 bases). With 4 bases removed from V and 2 bases from J, the gap between germline ends came to 13 bases. Germline V gene lookup returns CDR1 SGHDT and CDR2 YYEEEE. The CDR3 is 15 amino acids. CDR3 sequence: CASSHAAGGNQPQHF. CDR3 sequence (DNA): TGTGCCAGCAGCCACGCGGCGGGGGGCAATCAGCCCCAGCATTTT. Variable domain in full (rest from reference TRBV5-6 and TRBJ1-5): DAGVTQSPTHLIKTRGQQVTLRCSPKSGHDTVSWYQQALGQGPQFIFQYYEEEERQRGNFPDRFSGHQFPNYSSELNVNALLLGDSALYLCASSHAAGGNQPQHFGDGTRLSIL.

In its sample, this clonotype was seen a few times. The chain has TRBV7-9 and TRBJ2-1, with D possibly matching TRBD2 (7 bases). Germline lookup yields CDR1 SEHNR and CDR2 FQNEAQ (reference sequence). The CDR3 loop spans 15 amino acids. The V gene lost 6 bases and the J gene lost 4 bases, with 16 bases spanning the gap. This CDR3 reads CASRVSGTRYNEQFF. The CDR3 DNA is TGTGCCAGCAGGGTAAGCGGGACACGTTACAATGAGCAGTTCTTC. Using reference TRBV7-9 and TRBJ2-1 for the parts outside the CDR3, the full variable domain is DTGVSQNPRHKITKRGQNVTFRCDPISEHNRLYWYRQTLGQGPEFLTYFQNEAQLEKSRLLSDRFSAERPKGSFSTLEIQRTEQGDSAMYLCASRVSGTRYNEQFFGPGTRLTVL.

This clonotype was seen a handful of times. The chain carries TRBV24-1 and TRBJ2-3; 10 bases are shared with TRBD2. V shed 4 bases and J 0 bases; nucleotides not matched to a gene: 3. The CDR3 runs 16 residues. CDR1 and CDR2 from the germline V gene are KGHDR and SFDVKD. In DNA form, the CDR3 reads TGTGCCACCAGTGACCTGACTAGCGGGAGCACAGATACGCAGTATTTT. Translated, it gives CATSDLTSGSTDTQYF.

This clonotype has ten or more counts. The V gene is TRBV7-8, the J gene TRBJ2-5; 13 nucleotides align to TRBD2. The V segment lost 5 bases and the J segment 7 bases; nucleotides outside the gene matches: 10. The germline V gene has CDR1 SGHVS and CDR2 FQNEAQ. The CDR3 sequence is 16 residues long. CDR3 residues: CASSPRTSGGARTQYF. CDR3 DNA sequence: TGTGCCAGCAGCCCCCGGACTAGCGGGGGTGCCAGGACCCAGTACTTC.

The chain is built from TRBV28 and TRBJ2-3; D gene unclear. Germline CDR1 reads MDHEN; CDR2 reads SYDVKM. There are 15 residues in the CDR3. V was shortened by 3 bases and J by 1 base, with 11 bases between the two germline ends. The CDR3 DNA follows: TGTGCCAGCAGTTTTCTCCGACCCGGCACAGATACGCAGTATTTT. It specifies CASSFLRPGTDTQYF.

This chain joins TRBV19 and TRBJ1-2; TRBD1 aligns across 11 bases. This CDR3 contains 14 residues. The V gene end was trimmed by 5 bases and the J gene end by 6 bases; junction bases not matched to a gene: 5. Germline lookup yields CDR1 LNHDA and CDR2 SQIVND (reference sequence). The CDR3 here is CASSSSGQGDGYTF. Written as DNA, the CDR3 is TGTGCCAGTAGTTCATCGGGACAGGGGGATGGCTACACCTTC.

The genes are TRBV27 and TRBJ2-6; D ambiguous. Per the germline V gene, CDR1 is MNHEY and CDR2 is SMNVEV (reference sequence). The germline V and J ends were trimmed by 5 bases and 4 bases, with 9 bases remaining between them. The CDR3 length is 14 residues. The CDR3 sequence: CASSVSVGANVLTF. The CDR3 DNA is TGTGCCAGCAGTGTCTCGGTCGGGGCCAACGTCCTGACTTTC.

This chain uses TRBV4-1 with TRBJ2-7; the match to TRBD2 covers 7 bases. Losses at the gene ends were 1 base for V and 2 bases for J; bases not matched to a gene: 5. The CDR3 runs to 15 residues. CDR1 is MGHRA, CDR2 YSYEKL, per germline. Here the CDR3 reads CASSQGPGGAYEQYF. CDR3 sequence (DNA): TGCGCCAGCAGCCAAGGCCCTGGGGGGGCCTACGAGCAGTACTTC.

V is TRBV27 and J is TRBJ2-7; no firm D call. Trimming removed 5 bases from V and 5 bases from J, with 13 bases in between. Germline assignment: CDR1 MNHEY and CDR2 SMNVEV (reference sequence). The CDR3 totals 13 residues. CDR3 protein: CASSKRGSHEQYF. The CDR3 region has the DNA TGTGCCAGCAGTAAGCGTGGGTCCCACGAGCAGTACTTC.

This clonotype was seen more than once but under ten times. The chain carries TRBV6-2 or TRBV6-3 and TRBJ2-1; 7 nucleotides align to TRBD2. This CDR3 spans 18 amino acids. Germline CDR1 MNHEY, CDR2 SVGEGT. V lost 6 bases, J lost 0 bases, and 14 bases stayed unmatched. CDR3 nucleotides: TGTGCCAGCAGCTACGCCCCTGGGGACTACACCTCCTACAATGAGCAGTTCTTC. As protein: CASSYAPGDYTSYNEQFF.

The V gene is TRBV15, the J gene TRBJ2-7; D unresolved. The CDR3 contains 14 residues. Germline-derived CDR1 and CDR2 are LNHNV and YYDKDF (reference sequence). The V gene lost 0 bases and the J gene lost 2 bases, with 8 bases spanning the gap. CDR3 sequence reads: CATSRDDIPYEQYF. CDR3 coding DNA: TGTGCCACCAGCAGAGACGACATACCCTACGAGCAGTACTTC.

The CDR3 spells CASSQDWRESGRSTDTQYF. The CDR3 coding sequence is TGTGCCAGCAGCCAAGATTGGAGGGAAAGTGGAAGGAGCACAGATACGCAGTATTTT. This chain joins TRBV4-2 and TRBJ2-3, with a possible D match to TRBD2 (6 bases). Germline V gene sequence: CDR1 LGHNA, CDR2 YNFKEQ. The CDR3 loop spans 19 amino acids. V lost 0 bases and J 0 bases, leaving 19 bases between the germline ends.

This chain links TRBV29-1 with TRBJ1-1; D not resolved. The CDR3 spans 14 residues. From germline, CDR1 is SQVTM and CDR2 ANQGSEA. V lost 6 bases and J lost 3, with 17 bases in between. The CDR3 loop is CSVAAANWDTEAFF. The CDR3 nucleotides read TGCAGCGTCGCCGCCGCGAACTGGGACACTGAAGCTTTCTTT.

There are many counts of this clonotype. The chain joins TRBV7-2 to TRBJ1-1; D remains ambiguous. The CDR3 has 13 amino acids. The V end lost 5 bases, the J end lost 0 bases, and 7 bases lay between the germline ends. Germline loops: CDR1 SGHTA, CDR2 FQGNSA. Here the CDR3 reads CASSDSLNTEAFF. The CDR3 bases are TGTGCCAGCAGCGATTCCTTGAACACTGAAGCTTTCTTT. Using reference TRBV7-2 and TRBJ1-1 for the parts outside the CDR3, the full variable domain is GAGVSQSPSNKVTEKGKDVELRCDPISGHTALYWYRQSLGQGLEFLIYFQGNSAPDKSGLPSDRFSAERTGGSVSTLTIQRTQQEDSAVYLCASSDSLNTEAFFGQGTRLTVV.

This clonotype was detected a few times. V is TRBV28 and J is TRBJ1-6; the D gene is possibly TRBD1 (6 bases). V was cut by 6 bases and J by 7 bases, with 13 bases left in between. The CDR3 covers 14 residues. The germline CDR1 and CDR2 sequences are MDHEN and SYDVKM. This CDR3 is CASRPTGSNSPLHF. CDR3 DNA: TGTGCCAGCAGACCAACAGGGTCCAATTCACCCCTCCACTTT.

This clonotype was seen a handful of times. V and J are TRBV7-2 and TRBJ1-1; tentative D call: TRBD1 (5 bases). The length of the CDR3 is 13 residues. CDR1 and CDR2 from the germline V gene are SGHTA and FQGNSA. V was shortened by 5 bases and J by 7 bases, with 14 bases between the two germline ends. DNA of the CDR3: TGTGCCAGCAGCCGTTATGGGGGTGGTGAAGCTTTCTTT. Amino acid sequence: CASSRYGGGEAFF.

This clonotype has just a few counts. V is TRBV7-3 and J is TRBJ2-1; perhaps TRBD2 as D (5 bases). V gave up 1 base and J gave up 0 bases, with 10 bases separating them. The germline CDR1 and CDR2 sequences are SGHTA and FQGTGA. This CDR3 has 16 residues. CDR3 sequence (DNA): TGTGCCAGCAGCTTAAGCGGGTCCAGCTCCTACAATGAGCAGTTCTTC. Protein: CASSLSGSSSYNEQFF.

This clonotype appeared a few times. The chain recombines TRBV12-3 or TRBV12-4 with TRBJ2-3; 9 bases are a match to TRBD2. The CDR3 extends over 15 amino acids. V dropped 7 bases and J dropped 1; count of bases not matched to a gene: 6. CDR3 residues: CASIPAGGRTDTQYF. CDR3 DNA: TGTGCCAGCATCCCAGCGGGGGGCCGCACAGATACGCAGTATTTT.

This clonotype was counted only a few times. The rearrangement joins TRBV6-1 to TRBJ1-4; 7 bases fit TRBD1. CDR3 size: 20 residues. Germline trimming cut 0 bases from V and 0 bases from J; bases unmatched to any gene: 13. CDR1 MNHNS and CDR2 SASEGT come from the germline V gene. The CDR3 bases are TGTGCCAGCAGTGAAGCGGTGGCAGGGGGTATGCCCACAACTAATGAAAAACTGTTTTTT. This translates into CASSEAVAGGMPTTNEKLFF.

This clonotype occurred a few times. The chain links TRBV7-3 to TRBJ1-2; 9 nucleotides match TRBD1. This CDR3 region has 14 residues. Trimming at V came to 5 bases and at J to 4 bases, leaving 5 bases not matched to a gene. Germline CDR1 SGHTA, CDR2 FQGTGA. The CDR3 protein is CASSPGTGLYGYTF. CDR3 nucleotides: TGTGCCAGCAGCCCCGGGACAGGGCTCTATGGCTACACCTTC.

The sample holds a few counts of this clonotype. The V gene is TRBV7-2, the J gene TRBJ2-5; D remains ambiguous. The CDR3 contains 12 residues. V was trimmed by 0 bases and J by 5 bases, leaving 4 bases between them. The germline gives CDR1 SGHTA, CDR2 FQGNSA. The CDR3 nucleotides are TGTGCCAGCAGCTTAGCACAGGAGACCCAGTACTTC. It codes for CASSLAQETQYF.

This clonotype was picked up many times. The chain joins TRBV6-2 or TRBV6-3 to TRBJ2-7; 11 positions agree with TRBD1. The CDR3 has 14 residues. J lost 3 bases, V lost 5 bases, and 3 bases had no gene match. CDR1 MNHEY and CDR2 SVGEGT come from the germline V gene. For the CDR3, the DNA is TGTGCCAGCAGTGCCGGGACAGGGGGCTACGAGCAGTACTTC. This codes for CASSAGTGGYEQYF.

There are many counts of this clonotype. The chain employs TRBV7-3 and TRBJ2-5; D uncertain. Germline V gives CDR1 SGHTA, CDR2 FQGTGA. There are 13 residues in the CDR3. With 5 bases removed from V and 4 bases from J, the gap between germline ends came to 11 bases. The CDR3 DNA reads as TGTGCCAGCAGCACAAGTGTGGGAGAGACCCAGTACTTC. This translates into CASSTSVGETQYF.

In its sample, this clonotype was seen a few times. The V call is TRBV10-3, the J call TRBJ2-1; 8 positions agree with TRBD2. This CDR3 has 15 amino acids. CDR1 ENHRY and CDR2 SYGVKD come from the germline V gene. V dropped 6 bases and J dropped 3; count of bases not matched to a gene: 7. DNA for the CDR3: TGTGCCATCAGGGAAAGCGGGAGTAACTACAATGAGCAGTTCTTC. It is translated as CAIRESGSNYNEQFF.

This clonotype was recorded a few times. V is TRBV7-8 and J is TRBJ2-2; 10 nucleotides agree with TRBD2. V was clipped by 3 bases and J by 3 bases; unmatched bases: 10. Germline V CDR1 and CDR2: SGHVS, FQNEAQ. The CDR3 is made up of 18 amino acids. CDR3 region: CASSFRSSGSAHTGELFF. CDR3 nucleotides: TGTGCCAGCAGCTTCCGTTCTAGCGGGAGCGCGCACACCGGGGAGCTGTTTTTT.